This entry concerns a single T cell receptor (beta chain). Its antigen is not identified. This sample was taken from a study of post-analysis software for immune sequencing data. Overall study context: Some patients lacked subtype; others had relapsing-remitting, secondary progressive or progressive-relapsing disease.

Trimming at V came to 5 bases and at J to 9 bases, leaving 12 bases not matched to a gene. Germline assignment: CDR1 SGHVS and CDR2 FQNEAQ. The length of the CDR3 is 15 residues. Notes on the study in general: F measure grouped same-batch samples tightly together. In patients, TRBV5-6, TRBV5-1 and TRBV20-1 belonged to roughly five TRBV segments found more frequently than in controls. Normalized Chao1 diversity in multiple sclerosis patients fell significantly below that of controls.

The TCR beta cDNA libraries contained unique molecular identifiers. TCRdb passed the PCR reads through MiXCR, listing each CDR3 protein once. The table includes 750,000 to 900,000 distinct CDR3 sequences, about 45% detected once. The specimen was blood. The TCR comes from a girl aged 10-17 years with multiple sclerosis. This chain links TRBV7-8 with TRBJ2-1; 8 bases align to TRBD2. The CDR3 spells CASSREGGFRGEQFF. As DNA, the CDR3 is TGTGCCAGCAGCCGGGAGGGAGGTTTTCGGGGTGAGCAGTTCTTC.